This T cell receptor (beta chain) appears in the sequencing data of a study of human T cells and chemical hapten exposure. The study, taken as a whole, reports: Compared with pre-sensitization or healthy control sets, expanded TCRs clustered more.

TCRdb redid the calling of the RACE reads with MiXCR, one entry per CDR3 protein. The sample yields 95,000 or so distinct CDR3 sequences, about an eighth seen once. The length of the CDR3 is 13 residues. With 2 bases removed from V and 4 bases from J, the gap between germline ends came to 7 bases. Time point indicated: patch test 2, 6 weeks after DPC sensitization. Treatment specified: therapeutic diphenylcyclopropenone sensitization with weekly scalp DPC. Staff drew blood before applying each patch test. Sample donors consisted of patients with alopecia, aged 18 to 70 years, who were suitable for DPC. This clonotype was seen ten or more times. Its antigen is unknown.

This specimen was whole blood, taken in connection with sensitization to the hapten diphenylcyclopropenone (DPC). This TCR came from a woman in her thirties or forties with alopecia areata. Some clones in this sample may be carry-over from other donors' samples. This chain connects TRBV12-3 or TRBV12-4 to TRBJ2-3, with TRBD2 as a possible D gene (6 bases). Here the CDR3 reads CASSLIAADTQYF. DNA of the CDR3: TGTGCCAGCAGTTTAATAGCGGCAGATACGCAGTATTTT.